The clone carrying this T cell receptor (beta chain) was seen once. CDR1 and CDR2 from the germline V gene are MNHEY and SVGAGI. This CDR3 region has 15 residues. Trimming stripped 4 bases from V and 4 bases from J, with 14 bases between. Only in-frame clones appear in the TCRdb table, and some are missing; sequencing was by immunoSEQ multiplex PCR. The sample has tens of thousands of clones; 85% are singletons. This sample stems from a study of control samples from healthy donors and cancer patients. V is TRBV6-5 and J is TRBJ1-3, with D tentatively TRBD1 (6 bases). Sequenced sample: PBMCs. The clonotype originates from a man aged 55 to 70 with head and neck cancer. CDR3 sequence: CASSSGGRLGNTIYF. In DNA, the CDR3 is TGTGCCAGCAGTTCGGGGGGGCGCCTCGGAAACACCATATATTTT.